This TCR beta chain comes out of a study of T cell repertoires in cytomegalovirus infection. Study-wide context: Public TCR beta signatures provided an indication of both CMV infection and a matching HLA type. The study's findings and limits: Predominance within the ex vivo response was attributable to HLA-C-restricted CMV-specific TCR beta clonotypes. Frequencies of public TCR beta families were cumulated, and this identified carriers of CMV plus the relevant HLA.

A remark on this clonotype: Its specificity is unknown. Possible read error: a much larger clone is one base away.

With 2 bases removed from V and 6 bases from J, the gap between germline ends came to 5 bases. Germline CDR1 and CDR2: MDHEN and SYDVKM. This CDR3 spans 12 amino acids. TCRdb itself ran the reads through MiXCR, one entry per CDR3 protein. Among around 190,000 distinct CDR3 sequences, 13% to 15% were seen once, and the ten largest hold roughly 30%. The sample taken for sequencing was PBMCs. The chain uses TRBV28 and TRBJ2-1; D remains unclear. This TCR came from a human donor in good health (CMV status not recorded). Some clones in this sample may be carry-over from other donors' samples. The CDR3 spells CASSLILNEQFF. Written as DNA, the CDR3 is TGTGCCAGCAGTTTAATCCTCAATGAGCAGTTCTTC. The full variable domain, in which reference TRBV28 and TRBJ2-1 provide the parts outside the CDR3, is DVKVTQSSRYLVKRTGEKVFLECVQDMDHENMFWYRQDPGLGLRLIYFSYDVKMKEKGDIPEGYSVSREKKERFSLILESASTNQTSMYLCASSLILNEQFFGPGTRLTVL.